This T cell receptor (beta chain) was identified in a study of cytomegalovirus exposure and HLA in healthy donors. Primers for the PCR totalled 60 Vbeta and 13 Jbeta. Produced via immunoSEQ multiplex PCR; TCRdb's table is partial and in-frame only. The repertoire holds about 150,000 clones, with under 80% as singletons. This CDR3 comprises 15 residues. Deletions cut 3 bases from V and 8 bases from J, with 19 bases between. CDR1 and CDR2 from the germline V gene are SEHNR and FQNEAQ (reference sequence). In its sample, this clone was seen a few times. This clonotype was sampled from a woman aged 25 to 39 in good health and CMV-seronegative. Sequencing was done on a sample of PBMCs. This rearrangement joins TRBV7-9 to TRBJ1-2, with D tentatively TRBD1 (5 bases). In DNA form, the CDR3 reads TGTGCCAGCAGCTTCACAGGAGGGTCAACCGGGGGCTACACCTTC. This translates into CASSFTGGSTGGYTF. Full variable domain (remainder filled in from reference TRBV7-9 and TRBJ1-2): DTGVSQNPRHKITKRGQNVTFRCDPISEHNRLYWYRQTLGQGPEFLTYFQNEAQLEKSRLLSDRFSAERPKGSFSTLEIQRTEQGDSAMYLCASSFTGGSTGGYTFGSGTRLTVV.